This T cell receptor (beta chain) was obtained from a study of blood T cells in healthy people across ages. Whole-study findings and limits: Measured against age, TCR beta diversity per million T cells decreased in a roughly linear manner. A conclusive naive versus antigen-experienced comparison was prevented by the unsorted PBMCs.

This CDR3 has 12 amino acids. The V gene lost 5 bases and the J gene lost 4 bases, with 8 bases spanning the gap. The V gene's germline CDR1 is SGHTA and CDR2 FQGNSA. Ranging in age from about 6 to 95, the donors were healthy Caucasian individuals from Russia. This clonotype was seen only a few times. The antigen is not known. A second PCR of roughly 7 to 11 cycles used a sample-barcoded 5' primer and a J-beta primer mix. Every cDNA was tagged by a template-switch adaptor with 12 random nucleotides. In TCRdb, the 5' RACE reads were re-called with MiXCR into one record per CDR3 protein. The table has 1.5 million to 2 million distinct CDR3 sequences, roughly 50% seen once.

This rearrangement joins TRBV7-2 to TRBJ1-2, with D uncertain. Sequenced material: blood. The source is a woman in her 40s in good health. CDR3 sequence (DNA): TGTGCCAGCAGCCGAGAGGTCTATGGCTACACCTTC. Its translation is CASSREVYGYTF.